What follows are 10 T cell receptor beta chains derived from one specimen sequenced in a study of cytomegalovirus exposure and HLA in healthy donors. The PCR employed 60 Vbeta primers together with 13 Jbeta primers. The repertoire was sequenced with immunoSEQ multiplex PCR; TCRdb's copy has only in-frame clones and lacks some. The table lists roughly 180,000 clones, roughly 83% of them singletons. The sequencing sample was made of PBMCs. Every receptor here comes from a boy younger than 18 in good health and CMV-seronegative.

V is TRBV28 and J is TRBJ2-3; D is possibly TRBD1 (5 bases). The ends were cut back, 8 bases at V and 3 bases at J, with 12 bases in the middle. The length of the CDR3 is 13 residues. Germline-derived CDR1 and CDR2 are MDHEN and SYDVKM. CDR3 region: CASLAGPTDTQYF. The CDR3 region has the DNA TGTGCCAGCCTCGCAGGGCCAACAGATACGCAGTATTTT.

The CDR3 DNA sequence: TGTGCCAGCAGTCAGGGACAGGAGGTGTACGAGCAGTACTTC. Amino acid sequence: CASSQGQEVYEQYF. The chain links TRBV6-5 to TRBJ2-7; 8 bases fit TRBD1. Germline V lookup: CDR1 MNHEY, CDR2 SVGAGI. The CDR3 is made up of 14 amino acids. Germline trimming cut 5 bases from V and 4 bases from J; bases unmatched to any gene: 7.

Turning to this clone: Additional DNA sequences in this sample encode the identical CDR3. This chain uses TRBV2 with TRBJ1-1, with D tentatively TRBD1 (6 bases). The CDR3 is 13 amino acids. V gave up 5 bases and J gave up 1 base, with 8 bases separating them. Germline lookup yields CDR1 SNHLY and CDR2 FYNNEI. The CDR3 sequence is CASSLQGNTEAFF. The CDR3 bases are TGTGCCAGCAGTCTACAGGGGAACACTGAAGCTTTCTTT.

V usage is TRBV4-1 and J usage is TRBJ2-1, with 14 bases lining up with TRBD2. Germline V gene sequence: CDR1 MGHRA, CDR2 YSYEKL. After removal of 4 bases from V and 7 bases from J, the junction contained 9 bases not matched to a gene. The CDR3 extends over 17 amino acids. The CDR3 sequence is CASSPRLAGGPGNEQFF. For the CDR3, the DNA is TGCGCCAGCAGCCCCCGACTAGCGGGAGGGCCAGGGAATGAGCAGTTCTTC.

V usage is TRBV28 and J usage is TRBJ1-1; D ambiguous. The germline gives CDR1 MDHEN, CDR2 SYDVKM. This CDR3 spans 13 amino acids. The V and J ends lost 6 bases and 0 bases respectively, with 8 bases between them. CDR3 amino acids: CASSPPMNTEAFF. CDR3 nucleotides: TGTGCCAGCAGCCCCCCAATGAACACTGAAGCTTTCTTT.

The chain employs TRBV27 and TRBJ1-2; a weak D match, TRBD1 (6 bases). The CDR3 is 12 amino acids. V lost 4 bases, J lost 8 bases, and 11 bases lay in between. CDR1 and CDR2 (germline): MNHEY, SMNVEV (reference sequence). In nucleotides, the CDR3 is TGTGCCAGCAGTTCCTACGACAGGGGCTACACCTTC. This codes for CASSSYDRGYTF.

The rearrangement joins TRBV9 to TRBJ1-2, with 8 nucleotides matching TRBD1. CDR3 length: 15 residues. The V gene's germline CDR1 is SGDLS and CDR2 YYNGEE. V gave up 3 bases and J gave up 8 bases; unmatched junction bases: 12. The chain's CDR3 is CASSASGGVSPGYTF. The CDR3 DNA is TGTGCCAGCAGCGCCTCAGGGGGCGTATCTCCAGGCTACACCTTC.

The rearrangement joins TRBV9 to TRBJ2-5, with D tentatively TRBD2 (6 bases). Looked up from germline, CDR1 is SGDLS and CDR2 is YYNGEE. Trimming removed 0 bases at V and 2 bases at J, with 8 bases between. The CDR3 has 14 residues. The CDR3 region has the DNA TGTGCCAGCAGCGTAGGGGGGACTCAAGAGACCCAGTACTTC. Translated, it gives CASSVGGTQETQYF.

This chain joins TRBV5-5 and TRBJ1-2; D gene ambiguous. The CDR3 runs 14 residues. Trimming pared 4 bases from V and 4 bases from J, leaving 14 bases between. From germline, CDR1 is SGHKS and CDR2 YYEKEE (reference sequence). This chain's CDR3 is CASSAAPYGYGYTF. CDR3 DNA sequence: TGTGCCAGCAGCGCGGCCCCGTATGGCTATGGCTACACCTTC.

The chain links TRBV29-1 to TRBJ2-1; no reliable D call. Per germline, CDR1 SQVTM and CDR2 ANQGSEA. Trimming left V 4 bases short and J 8 bases short, with 15 bases between. This CDR3 has 13 amino acids. CDR3 DNA sequence: TGCAGCGTTGTCCGTAGCAGTGTGTATGAGCAGTTCTTC. This codes for CSVVRSSVYEQFF.